This T cell receptor (beta chain) was sequenced in a study of cytomegalovirus exposure and HLA in healthy donors. In the study overall: From some 180 million T cells, an earlier analysis saw approximately 110 million unique TCR beta sequences.

About this clone: The antigen remains undetermined.

Study results and limitations: Upon later analysis, TCR association rates were observed to vary by HLA locus, being highest for DRB1 and lowest for HLA-C.

Everyone who donated was a healthy bone marrow donor. The PCR had 60 Vbeta and 13 Jbeta primers. Profiled with immunoSEQ multiplex PCR; TCRdb holds only in-frame clones, not every one. The repertoire holds some 200,000 clones, with 77% as singletons. V shed 0 bases and J 6 bases; nucleotides not matched to a gene: 9. This CDR3 has 17 residues. Looked up from germline, CDR1 is ENHRY and CDR2 is SYGVKD. The rearrangement joins TRBV10-3 to TRBJ2-3, with TRBD2 matching over 10 bases. This TCR derives from a woman aged 60-70 years in good health and CMV-seropositive. The sample consisted of PBMCs. CDR3 loop: CAISESELAGSGDTQYF. The CDR3 DNA follows: TGTGCCATCAGTGAGTCGGAACTAGCGGGGTCTGGGGATACGCAGTATTTT.